A single sample gave rise to the 27 T cell receptor beta chains below, sequenced in a study of T-cell reconstitution after alpha-beta-depleted transplantation in children. Unique molecular identifiers featured in how the TCRbeta library was prepared. TCRdb ran MiXCR on the PCR reads and lists one entry per CDR3 protein. The sample shows fewer than 450,000 distinct CDR3 sequences, 16% of them seen only once. Source: PBMCs, mostly from graft donor cells, taken 360 days after TCRalphabeta/CD19-depleted stem cell transplant. The source is a male patient under 10 years old who had a stem cell transplant for acute lymphoblastic leukemia, so the T cells may come from the graft donor.

A remark on this clonotype: One end of the junction is discordant with germline, which a read error may explain. The rearrangement links TRBV20-1 to TRBJ2-3; 13 bases agree with TRBD2. Germline-derived CDR1 and CDR2 are DFQATT and SNEGSKA (reference sequence). The CDR3 is made up of 16 amino acids. The CDR3 DNA reads as TGCAATGCTCTTCGGACTAGCGGGGGATTCACAGATACGCAGTATTTT. Translated: CNALRTSGGFTDTQYF.

This clonotype appeared many times. This chain uses TRBV12-3 or TRBV12-4 with TRBJ2-7; D gene unclear. V was cut by 7 bases and J by 0 bases, with 10 bases left in between. CDR3 length equals 13 residues. The CDR3 DNA reads TGTGCCAGCAAAGGTGCTGGCTCCTACGAGCAGTACTTC. It yields the protein CASKGAGSYEQYF.

V usage is TRBV7-2 and J usage is TRBJ2-1; perhaps TRBD2 as D (6 bases). This CDR3 has 15 residues. Germline CDR1 reads SGHTA; CDR2 reads FQGNSA. Trimming took 7 bases from V and 1 from J, leaving 14 bases between them. The CDR3: CASMRVADSYNEQFF. For the CDR3, the DNA is TGTGCCAGCATGAGGGTAGCGGATTCCTACAATGAGCAGTTCTTC.

This clonotype was found many times. J is TRBJ2-1 and V is TRBV29-1, with TRBD1 identical over 9 bases. The CDR3 is 16 residues long. Germline CDR1 SQVTM, CDR2 ANQGSEA. After removal of 0 bases from V and 1 base from J, the junction contained 4 bases not matched to a gene. CDR3 residues: CSVEDGDRVSYNEQFF. Here the CDR3 DNA reads TGCAGCGTTGAAGATGGGGACAGGGTGTCCTACAATGAGCAGTTCTTC.

This clonotype was found many times. The chain recombines TRBV12-3 or TRBV12-4 with TRBJ2-2; perhaps TRBD2 as D (5 bases). Trimming took off 6 bases at V and 8 bases at J, with 13 bases between the two ends. This CDR3 comprises 13 residues. Here the CDR3 DNA reads TGTGCCAGCAGCCCACTAGGGCGGGGGGAGCTGTTTTTT. It yields the protein CASSPLGRGELFF.

This clonotype was observed a few times. The chain carries TRBV4-1 and TRBJ2-7; D remains unclear. V lost 3 bases and J lost 0, with 9 bases in between. The CDR3 covers 14 residues. Per the germline V gene, CDR1 is MGHRA and CDR2 is YSYEKL. As DNA, the CDR3 is TGCGCCAGCAGCCACGGCCGAGGCTCCTACGAGCAGTACTTC. The encoded protein is CASSHGRGSYEQYF.

The V call is TRBV30, the J call TRBJ1-5, with 10 bases aligning to TRBD1. Germline assignment: CDR1 GTSNPN and CDR2 SVGIG (reference sequence). The CDR3 runs to 13 residues. J gave up 6 bases and V 1 base, and 0 bases lay outside the gene matches. The CDR3 DNA follows: TGTGCCTGGAGTGGGGACAGGGGTCAGCCCCAGCATTTT. Translated: CAWSGDRGQPQHF.

Turning to this clonotype: A read error may account for a junction end that differs from germline. The genes are TRBV3-1 and TRBJ2-7, with D unclear. There are 12 residues in the CDR3. CDR1 and CDR2 from the germline V gene are LGHDT and YNNKEL (reference sequence). The CDR3 sequence: CTSSQDYHEQYF. The CDR3 nucleotides read TGTACCAGCAGCCAAGATTACCACGAGCAGTACTTC.

The chain uses TRBV11-2 and TRBJ2-5; D unresolved. This CDR3 is built from 13 residues. Germline values: CDR1 SGHAT, CDR2 FQNNGV. With 6 bases removed from V and 0 bases from J, the gap between germline ends came to 8 bases. The CDR3 nucleotides read TGTGCCAGCAGGCCGGCGTACCAAGAGACCCAGTACTTC. This sequence encodes CASRPAYQETQYF. Filled out from reference TRBV11-2 and TRBJ2-5, the complete variable domain reads EAGVAQSPRYKIIEKRQSVAFWCNPISGHATLYWYQQILGQGPKLLIQFQNNGVVDDSQLPKDRFSAERLKGVDSTLKIQPAKLEDSAVYLCASRPAYQETQYFGPGTRLLVL.

There are many counts of this clonotype. V and J are TRBV7-9 and TRBJ2-1, with 7 bases lining up with TRBD2. Germline CDR1 reads SEHNR; CDR2 reads FQNEAQ (reference sequence). V lost 5 bases to trimming and J lost 8 bases; unmatched junction nucleotides: 24. The CDR3 runs to 19 residues. CDR3 sequence (DNA): TGTGCCAGCAGCCCACTCCAGGGATGGCCGACTAGCCTACTTTATGAGCAGTTCTTC. Its protein product is CASSPLQGWPTSLLYEQFF. The full variable domain, its missing parts supplied by reference TRBV7-9 and TRBJ2-1, is DTGVSQNPRHKITKRGQNVTFRCDPISEHNRLYWYRQTLGQGPEFLTYFQNEAQLEKSRLLSDRFSAERPKGSFSTLEIQRTEQGDSAMYLCASSPLQGWPTSLLYEQFFGPGTRLTVL.

This sequence joins TRBV18 and TRBJ2-7; weak D call: TRBD1 (5 bases). V was trimmed by 5 bases and J by 2 bases, leaving 19 bases between them. CDR3 length: 16 amino acids. Germline-derived CDR1 and CDR2 are KGHSH and LQKENI. The CDR3 bases are TGTGCCAGCTCAGAAGCTCAGGGCAGCCTAACCTACGAGCAGTACTTC. This codes for CASSEAQGSLTYEQYF. The full variable domain, its missing parts supplied by reference TRBV18 and TRBJ2-7, is NAGVMQNPRHLVRRRGQEARLRCSPMKGHSHVYWYRQLPEEGLKFMVYLQKENIIDESGMPKERFSAEFPKEGPSILRIQQVVRGDSAAYFCASSEAQGSLTYEQYFGPGTRLTVT.

This clonotype was seen at least ten times. The rearrangement uses TRBV4-3 and TRBJ2-4; 9 bases line up with TRBD1. The trim removed 3 bases at V and 1 base at J, leaving 4 bases unmatched. Germline V gene sequence: CDR1 LGHNA, CDR2 YSLEER. The CDR3 is 16 amino acids. CDR3 in amino acids: CASSQTGQGAKNIQYF. DNA for the CDR3: TGCGCCAGCAGCCAGACCGGACAGGGGGCCAAAAACATTCAGTACTTC.

This clonotype was observed a handful of times. The rearrangement joins TRBV6-7 to TRBJ2-4; D is ambiguous. TRBV6-7 is given ORF status, its function remaining uncertain. The CDR3 has 14 amino acids. The V end was cut by 6 bases, the J end by 3 bases, with 12 bases between. The CDR3 region is CASSGPRDKNIQYF. As DNA, the CDR3 is TGTGCCAGCAGCGGACCGCGAGACAAAAACATTCAGTACTTC.

The chain couples TRBV4-2 to TRBJ2-7, with 8 bases identical to TRBD2. Germline V gene data show CDR1 as LGHNA and CDR2 as YNFKEQ. CDR3 size: 15 residues. The V segment lost 1 base and the J segment 2 bases; nucleotides outside the gene matches: 4. CDR3 DNA: TGTGCCAGCAGCCAAGGGGGACTAGGTCCCTACGAGCAGTACTTC. Its translation: CASSQGGLGPYEQYF.

V usage is TRBV28 and J usage is TRBJ2-5; 7 bases match TRBD1. Germline values: CDR1 MDHEN, CDR2 SYDVKM. With 5 bases clipped from V and 2 bases from J, the junction kept 5 bases outside the gene matches. This CDR3 is built from 14 residues. The CDR3 loop reads CASSPDREQETQYF. The DNA of the CDR3 is TGTGCCAGCAGTCCAGACAGGGAACAAGAGACCCAGTACTTC.

This clonotype was seen a few times. The chain couples TRBV4-3 to TRBJ2-2; D unresolved. CDR3 length equals 15 residues. Germline CDR1 and CDR2: LGHNA and YSLEER. V lost 1 base, J lost 3 bases, and 9 bases lay in between. The CDR3 DNA sequence: TGCGCCAGCAGCCAAGGCAGCCTTGACACCGGGGAGCTGTTTTTT. Translated, it gives CASSQGSLDTGELFF.

This clonotype was counted only a few times. This chain uses TRBV4-1 with TRBJ2-5; D unclear. Per germline, CDR1 MGHRA and CDR2 YSYEKL. CDR3 size: 16 residues. Trimming left V 4 bases short and J 2 bases short, with 17 bases between. The CDR3 DNA follows: TGCGCCAGCAGCCGATCCAGCGCGTGGATGCAAGAGACCCAGTACTTC. It codes for CASSRSSAWMQETQYF.

V usage is TRBV4-1 and J usage is TRBJ2-7; 15 nucleotides match TRBD2. This CDR3 spans 15 amino acids. In germline, CDR1 is MGHRA, CDR2 YSYEKL. With V trimmed by 4 bases and J by 5 bases, 3 bases remained unmatched. CDR3 in amino acids: CASSLGLAGGNEQYF. The CDR3 DNA reads TGCGCCAGCAGCCTGGGACTAGCGGGAGGCAACGAGCAGTACTTC.

This clonotype was detected a few times. The gene calls are TRBV12-3 or TRBV12-4 and TRBJ2-3; 12 bases map to TRBD2. V was clipped by 3 bases and J by 5 bases; unmatched bases: 9. The length of the CDR3 is 17 residues. In nucleotides, the CDR3 is TGTGCCAGCAGTTTGATGCTAGCGGGAGGGCCTGGAGATACGCAGTATTTT. It specifies CASSLMLAGGPGDTQYF.

This clonotype was counted between two and nine times. This chain links TRBV15 with TRBJ2-1; no clear D. The CDR3 extends over 12 amino acids. In germline, CDR1 is LNHNV, CDR2 YYDKDF (reference sequence). V was pared by 2 bases and J by 3 bases, with 2 bases between. The CDR3 loop reads CATSRSYNEQFF. CDR3 coding DNA: TGTGCCACCAGCAGAAGCTACAATGAGCAGTTCTTC.

This clonotype showed up just a few times. V gene TRBV6-1 combines with J gene TRBJ2-7; TRBD2 matches 13 bases. In germline, CDR1 is MNHNS, CDR2 SASEGT. J gave up 2 bases and V 6 bases, and 4 bases lay outside the gene matches. This CDR3 has 15 amino acids. This CDR3 reads CASRGGLAGPYEQYF. The CDR3 DNA is TGTGCCAGCAGGGGGGGACTAGCGGGACCCTACGAGCAGTACTTC.

This clonotype was seen a few times. The J gene is TRBJ2-1, the V gene TRBV6-5; D remains unclear. This CDR3 spans 13 amino acids. Trimming cost V 6 bases and J 4 bases, with 10 bases left between them. Looked up from germline, CDR1 is MNHEY and CDR2 is SVGAGI. CDR3 bases: TGTGCCAGCAGCTATTTCCCTTACAATGAGCAGTTCTTC. Its protein is CASSYFPYNEQFF.

The chain combines TRBV20-1 with TRBJ1-5; 10 bases align to TRBD1. The V gene's germline CDR1 is DFQATT and CDR2 SNEGSKA (reference sequence). V lost 5 bases to trimming and J lost 0 bases; unmatched junction nucleotides: 1. The CDR3 has 14 amino acids. The CDR3 DNA reads as TGCAGTGCTCGGGACAGGGGTAGCAATCAGCCCCAGCATTTT. This translates into CSARDRGSNQPQHF.

This clonotype was counted many times. The J gene is TRBJ1-1, the V gene TRBV28; D unclear. Germline values: CDR1 MDHEN, CDR2 SYDVKM. V was cut by 3 bases and J by 10 bases, with 15 bases left in between. The CDR3 length is 13 residues. The CDR3 nucleotides are TGTGCCAGCAGTTTCCCGGACGGTAGTCTAGCTTTCTTT. This encodes CASSFPDGSLAFF.

This chain uses TRBV14 with TRBJ2-1; TRBD2 agrees at 12 bases. There are 18 residues in the CDR3. Trimming removed 5 bases from V and 2 bases from J; junction bases left unmatched: 10. Germline CDR1 SGHDN, CDR2 FVKESK. The CDR3 sequence is CASSYRTSGTRPYNEQFF. The CDR3 DNA is TGTGCCAGCAGCTACCGGACTAGCGGGACTCGGCCCTACAATGAGCAGTTCTTC.

This clonotype was seen a handful of times. The V and J genes are TRBV12-3 or TRBV12-4 and TRBJ2-2, with 9 bases matching TRBD2. V lost 7 bases, J lost 4 bases, and 7 bases stayed unmatched. This CDR3 is built from 15 residues. CDR3 DNA sequence: TGTGCCAGCACCTTTAGCGGGAGTGGCACCGGGGAGCTGTTTTTT. Protein sequence: CASTFSGSGTGELFF.

The chain recombines TRBV6-5 with TRBJ2-6; D is undetermined. This CDR3 spans 15 amino acids. V was cut by 2 bases and J by 0 bases, with 5 bases left in between. Germline CDR1 MNHEY, CDR2 SVGAGI. CDR3 nucleotides: TGTGCCAGCAGTTACCGCGGCTCTGGGGCCAACGTCCTGACTTTC. Residues: CASSYRGSGANVLTF.